These 8 T cell receptor beta chains share one sample of origin, sequenced in a study of blood T cell repertoires in COVID-19. The assay was immunoSEQ multiplex PCR, and TCRdb's table has in-frame clones only and misses some. The data hold 70,000 or so clones, with 65% to 90% observed a single time. Sequencing used peripheral blood. Receptors were obtained from a woman aged 55-70 years with acute or convalescent COVID-19.

The genes are TRBV30 and TRBJ1-2, with 9 bases that match TRBD1. The germline V gene encodes CDR1 GTSNPN and CDR2 SVGIG (reference sequence). The CDR3 runs 15 residues. Trimming at V came to 8 bases and at J to 3 bases, leaving 13 bases not matched to a gene. The CDR3 reads CAGGSGTGNYYGYTF. As DNA, the CDR3 is TGTGCCGGGGGATCAGGGACAGGGAATTACTATGGCTACACCTTC. The full variable domain, in which reference TRBV30 and TRBJ1-2 provide the parts outside the CDR3, is SQTIHQWPATLVQPVGSPLSLECTVEGTSNPNLYWYRQAAGRGLQLLFYSVGIGQISSEVPQNLSASRPQDRQFILSSKKLLLSDSGFYLCAGGSGTGNYYGYTFGSGTRLTVV.

The rearrangement joins TRBV30 to TRBJ2-3; the D is unclear. Trimming stripped 2 bases from V and 5 bases from J, with 20 bases between. Per germline, CDR1 GTSNPN and CDR2 SVGIG (reference sequence). This CDR3 is built from 16 residues. The CDR3 DNA reads as TGTGCCTGGAGTTGGAATCGGGTCAGAGGTATAGATACGCAGTATTTT. Its protein is CAWSWNRVRGIDTQYF.

J is TRBJ1-1 and V is TRBV15; unclear D gene. CDR3 size: 15 residues. The V gene's germline CDR1 is LNHNV and CDR2 YYDKDF (reference sequence). The germline V and J ends were trimmed by 8 bases and 1 base, with 17 bases remaining between them. The CDR3 DNA sequence: TGTGCCACCTACTCCGACCCTCCGGGGAACACTGAAGCTTTCTTT. It is translated as CATYSDPPGNTEAFF.

The chain employs TRBV7-7 and TRBJ2-5; 13 bases line up with TRBD2. The CDR3 has 18 amino acids. The V segment lost 5 bases and the J segment 5 bases; nucleotides outside the gene matches: 14. The germline gives CDR1 SSHAT, CDR2 FNYEAQ (reference sequence). The chain's CDR3 is CASSEGLAGDQKGETQYF. DNA for the CDR3: TGTGCCAGCAGCGAAGGACTAGCGGGGGACCAAAAGGGGGAGACCCAGTACTTC.

V gene TRBV6-5 combines with J gene TRBJ2-2; 8 bases are a match to TRBD2. The germline CDR1 and CDR2 sequences are MNHEY and SVGAGI. This CDR3 has 14 residues. The ends lost 5 bases at V and 4 bases at J; junction bases unmatched: 3. The CDR3 spells CASSRTSSTGELFF. The CDR3 DNA reads as TGTGCCAGCAGTCGGACTAGCTCCACCGGGGAGCTGTTTTTT.

CDR3 nucleotide sequence: TGTGCCAGCAGAACTCAGGGGGCGCGTTATGGCTACACCTTC. This translates into CASRTQGARYGYTF. J is TRBJ1-2 and V is TRBV2, with 8 bases identical to TRBD1. J was trimmed by 5 bases and V by 6 bases; bases with no gene match: 8. Germline V gives CDR1 SNHLY, CDR2 FYNNEI. The length of the CDR3 is 14 residues.

The CDR3 spells CASSPQGQTTSNQPQHF. The CDR3 DNA is TGTGCCAGTAGTCCCCAAGGACAGACCACCAGCAATCAGCCCCAGCATTTT. The gene calls are TRBV19 and TRBJ1-5, with TRBD1 as a possible D gene (6 bases). The CDR3 extends over 17 amino acids. Per the germline V gene, CDR1 is LNHDA and CDR2 is SQIVND (reference sequence). Between the trimmed V and J ends, which lost 5 bases and 1 base, there was a span of 18 bases.

The J gene is TRBJ1-5, the V gene TRBV27, with 7 nucleotides matching TRBD1. Germline lookup yields CDR1 MNHEY and CDR2 SMNVEV (reference sequence). The CDR3 covers 15 residues. V shed 3 bases, J shed 0 bases, and the junction held 2 bases outside the gene matches. The CDR3 DNA sequence: TGTGCCAGCAGTTTTGGGACAGATAGCAATCAGCCCCAGCATTTT. It yields the protein CASSFGTDSNQPQHF.